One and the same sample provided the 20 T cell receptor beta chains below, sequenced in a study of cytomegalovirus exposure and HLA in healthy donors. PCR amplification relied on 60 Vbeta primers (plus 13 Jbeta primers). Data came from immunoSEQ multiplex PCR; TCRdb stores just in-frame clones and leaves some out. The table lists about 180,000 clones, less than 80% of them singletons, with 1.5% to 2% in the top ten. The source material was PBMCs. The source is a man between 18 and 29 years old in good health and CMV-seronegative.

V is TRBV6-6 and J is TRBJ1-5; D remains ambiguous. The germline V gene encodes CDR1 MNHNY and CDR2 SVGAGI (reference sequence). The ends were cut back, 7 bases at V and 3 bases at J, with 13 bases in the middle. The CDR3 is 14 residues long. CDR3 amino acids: CASTPRGNNQPQHF. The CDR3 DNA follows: TGTGCCAGCACCCCCCGAGGGAACAATCAGCCCCAGCATTTT.

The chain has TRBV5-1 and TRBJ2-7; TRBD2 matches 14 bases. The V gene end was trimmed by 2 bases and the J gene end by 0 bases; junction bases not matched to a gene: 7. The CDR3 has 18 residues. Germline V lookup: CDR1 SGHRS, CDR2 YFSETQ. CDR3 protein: CASSFTSTSGRASYEQYF. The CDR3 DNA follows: TGCGCCAGCAGCTTCACTTCGACTAGCGGGAGGGCCTCCTACGAGCAGTACTTC.

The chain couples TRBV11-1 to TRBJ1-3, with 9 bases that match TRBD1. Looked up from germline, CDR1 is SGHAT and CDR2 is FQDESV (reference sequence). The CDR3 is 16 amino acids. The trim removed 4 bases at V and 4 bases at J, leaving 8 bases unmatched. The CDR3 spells CASSSVRTGVGNTIYF. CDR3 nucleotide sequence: TGTGCCAGCAGCTCCGTACGGACAGGGGTCGGAAACACCATATATTTT.

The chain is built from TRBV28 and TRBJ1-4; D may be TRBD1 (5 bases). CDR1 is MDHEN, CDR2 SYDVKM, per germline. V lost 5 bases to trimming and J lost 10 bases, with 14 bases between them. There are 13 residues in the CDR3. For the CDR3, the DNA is TGTGCCAGCAGTCCAGTGGGGCCTGGAAAACTGTTTTTT. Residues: CASSPVGPGKLFF.

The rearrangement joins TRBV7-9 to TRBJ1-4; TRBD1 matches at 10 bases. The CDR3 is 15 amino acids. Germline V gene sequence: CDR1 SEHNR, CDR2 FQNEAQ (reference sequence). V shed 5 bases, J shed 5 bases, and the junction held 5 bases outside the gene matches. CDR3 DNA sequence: TGTGCCAGCAGCCTGACAGGGGGCTTAAATGAAAAACTGTTTTTT. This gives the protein CASSLTGGLNEKLFF.

For the CDR3, the DNA is TGTGCCAGCAGCGTAGCTGCCACAGAGCAGTTCTTC. Residues: CASSVAATEQFF. The V and J genes are TRBV9 and TRBJ2-1; no clear D. CDR1 SGDLS and CDR2 YYNGEE come from the germline V gene. The CDR3 consists of 12 residues. V dropped 0 bases and J dropped 10 bases, with 8 bases sitting between them.

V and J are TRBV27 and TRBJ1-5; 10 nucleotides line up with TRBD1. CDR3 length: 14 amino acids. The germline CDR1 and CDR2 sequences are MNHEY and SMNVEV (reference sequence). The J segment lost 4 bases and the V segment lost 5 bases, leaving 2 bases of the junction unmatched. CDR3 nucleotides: TGTGCCAGCAGTGTGGACAGGGGGAATCAGCCCCAGCATTTT. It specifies CASSVDRGNQPQHF.

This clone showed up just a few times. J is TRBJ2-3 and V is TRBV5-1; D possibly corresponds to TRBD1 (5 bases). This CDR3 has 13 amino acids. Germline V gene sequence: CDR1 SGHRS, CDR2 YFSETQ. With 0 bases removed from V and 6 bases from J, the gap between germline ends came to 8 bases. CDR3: CASSLVWGDTQYF. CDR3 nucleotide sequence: TGCGCCAGCAGCTTGGTCTGGGGCGATACGCAGTATTTT.

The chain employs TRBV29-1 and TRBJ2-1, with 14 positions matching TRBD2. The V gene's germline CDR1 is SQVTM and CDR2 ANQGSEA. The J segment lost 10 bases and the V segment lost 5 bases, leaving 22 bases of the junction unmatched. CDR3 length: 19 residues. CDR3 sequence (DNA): TGCAGCGTTCCCATTTCCCCTCGACTAGCGGGGGGGGCCGGAAGAGAGCAGTTCTTC. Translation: CSVPISPRLAGGAGREQFF.

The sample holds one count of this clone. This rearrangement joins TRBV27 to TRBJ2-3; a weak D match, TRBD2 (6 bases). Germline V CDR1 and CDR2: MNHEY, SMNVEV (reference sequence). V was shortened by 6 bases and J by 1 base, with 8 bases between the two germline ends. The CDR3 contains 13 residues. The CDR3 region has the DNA TGTGCCAGCAGGCCGGGGGGCACAGATACGCAGTATTTT. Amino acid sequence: CASRPGGTDTQYF.

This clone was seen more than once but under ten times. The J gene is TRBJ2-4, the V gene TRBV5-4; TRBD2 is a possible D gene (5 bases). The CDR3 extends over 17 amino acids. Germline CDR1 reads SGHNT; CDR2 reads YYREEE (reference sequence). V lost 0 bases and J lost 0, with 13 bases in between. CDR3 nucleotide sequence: TGTGCCAGCAGCTTGGGCGGGCAGAACCTAGCCAAAAACATTCAGTACTTC. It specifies CASSLGGQNLAKNIQYF.

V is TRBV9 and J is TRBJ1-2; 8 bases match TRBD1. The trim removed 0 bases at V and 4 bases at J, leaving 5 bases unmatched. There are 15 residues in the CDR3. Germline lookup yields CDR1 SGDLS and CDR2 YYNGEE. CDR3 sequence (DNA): TGTGCCAGCAGCGTAGACAGGGGGGTCGCCTATGGCTACACCTTC. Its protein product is CASSVDRGVAYGYTF.

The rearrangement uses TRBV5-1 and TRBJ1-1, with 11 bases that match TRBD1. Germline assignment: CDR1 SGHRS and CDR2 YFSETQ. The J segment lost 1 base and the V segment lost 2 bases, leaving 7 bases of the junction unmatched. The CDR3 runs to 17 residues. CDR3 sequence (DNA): TGCGCCAGCAGCTTACCGGGACAGGGGGGGAGGAACACTGAAGCTTTCTTT. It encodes CASSLPGQGGRNTEAFF.

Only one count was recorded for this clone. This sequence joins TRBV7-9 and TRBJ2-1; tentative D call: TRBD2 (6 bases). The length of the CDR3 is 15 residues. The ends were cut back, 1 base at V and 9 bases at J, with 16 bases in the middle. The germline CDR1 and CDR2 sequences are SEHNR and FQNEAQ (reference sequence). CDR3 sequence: CASSLEAGNTGEQFF. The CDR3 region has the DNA TGTGCCAGCAGCTTAGAGGCGGGGAATACGGGTGAGCAGTTCTTC.

This CDR3 reads CASSQEKGGLAGKYEQYF. The CDR3 coding sequence is TGCGCCAGCAGCCAAGAAAAGGGTGGACTAGCGGGGAAGTACGAGCAGTACTTC. The chain combines TRBV4-1 with TRBJ2-7; 12 bases are shared with TRBD2. V trimming: 0 bases; J trimming: 4 bases; junction bases outside the gene matches: 10. The CDR3 covers 18 residues. The V gene's germline CDR1 is MGHRA and CDR2 YSYEKL.

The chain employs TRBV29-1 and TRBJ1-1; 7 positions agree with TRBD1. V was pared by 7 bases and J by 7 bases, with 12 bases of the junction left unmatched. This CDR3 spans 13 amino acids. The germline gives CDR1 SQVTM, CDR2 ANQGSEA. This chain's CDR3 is CSALTGITCEAFF. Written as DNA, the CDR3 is TGCAGCGCATTGACAGGGATCACGTGTGAAGCTTTCTTT.

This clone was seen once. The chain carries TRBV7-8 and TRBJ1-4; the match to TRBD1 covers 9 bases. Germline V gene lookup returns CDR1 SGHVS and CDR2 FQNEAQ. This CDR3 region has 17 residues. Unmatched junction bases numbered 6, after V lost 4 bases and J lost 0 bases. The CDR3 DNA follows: TGTGCCAGCAGCTACACAGGGGGCCGTACAACTAATGAAAAACTGTTTTTT. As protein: CASSYTGGRTTNEKLFF. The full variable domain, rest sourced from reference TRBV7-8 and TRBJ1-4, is GAGVSQSPRYKVAKRGQDVALRCDPISGHVSLFWYQQALGQGPEFLTYFQNEAQLDKSGLPSDRFFAERPEGSVSTLKIQRTQQEDSAVYLCASSYTGGRTTNEKLFFGSGTQLSVL.

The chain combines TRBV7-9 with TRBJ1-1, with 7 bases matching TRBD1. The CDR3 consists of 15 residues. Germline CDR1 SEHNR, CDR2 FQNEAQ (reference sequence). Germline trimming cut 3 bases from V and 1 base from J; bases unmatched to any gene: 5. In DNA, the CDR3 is TGTGCCAGCAGCTTTGACAGGGCAAGGAACACTGAAGCTTTCTTT. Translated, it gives CASSFDRARNTEAFF. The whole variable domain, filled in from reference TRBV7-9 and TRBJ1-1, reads DTGVSQNPRHKITKRGQNVTFRCDPISEHNRLYWYRQTLGQGPEFLTYFQNEAQLEKSRLLSDRFSAERPKGSFSTLEIQRTEQGDSAMYLCASSFDRARNTEAFFGQGTRLTVV.

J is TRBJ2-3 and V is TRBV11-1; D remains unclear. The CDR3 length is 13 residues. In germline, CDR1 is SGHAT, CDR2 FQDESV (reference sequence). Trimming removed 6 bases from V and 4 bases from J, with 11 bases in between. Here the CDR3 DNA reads TGTGCCAGCAGTTCACTCTTGGCAGATACGCAGTATTTT. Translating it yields CASSSLLADTQYF. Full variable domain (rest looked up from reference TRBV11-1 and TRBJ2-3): EAEVAQSPRYKITEKSQAVAFWCDPISGHATLYWYRQILGQGPELLVQFQDESVVDDSQLPKDRFSAERLKGVDSTLKIQPAELGDSAMYLCASSSLLADTQYFGPGTRLTVL.

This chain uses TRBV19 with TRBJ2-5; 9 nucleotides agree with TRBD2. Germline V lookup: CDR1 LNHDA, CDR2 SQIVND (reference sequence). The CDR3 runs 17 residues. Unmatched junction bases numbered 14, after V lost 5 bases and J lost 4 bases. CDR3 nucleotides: TGTGCCAGTAGTTCCGGGCTAGCGGGATGGGGTGGAGAGACCCAGTACTTC. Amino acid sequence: CASSSGLAGWGGETQYF.